This T cell receptor beta chain was found in a study of T cell responses to AZD1222 COVID-19 vaccine. Germline V gene sequence: CDR1 GTSNPN, CDR2 SVGIG (reference sequence). V dropped 8 bases and J dropped 2; count of bases not matched to a gene: 9. This CDR3 comprises 14 residues. Libraries were prepared by immunoSEQ multiplex PCR; TCRdb keeps only in-frame clonotypes and omits some of them. The sample holds about 120,000 clones; roughly 86% are singletons and the top ten take around 17%. This clone appeared once. Antigen specificity is unknown. Whole-study results and caveats: Spike-specific TCR breadth and depth both grew after two AZD1222 doses. Along spike, vaccine-associated CD4 TCRs were found throughout, with dominance at 160-218 and 743-854. Sampling captured repertoires only after the peak T cell response.

J is TRBJ1-3 and V is TRBV30; 7 nucleotides line up with TRBD1. The TCR sequence derives from an adult who received the AZD1222 COVID-19 vaccine. Sequenced material: peripheral blood, taken 28 days after the second AZD1222 dose. Written as DNA, the CDR3 is TGTGCCCATCGACAGGGATGGGCTGGAAACACCATATATTTT. Its translation: CAHRQGWAGNTIYF.